These T cell receptor beta chains were read from a single sample in a study of cytomegalovirus exposure and HLA in healthy donors. Method: immunoSEQ multiplex PCR; TCRdb's copy keeps in-frame clones and lacks some. Counted here are 150,000 to 200,000 clones, approximately 80% occurring once; the ten biggest clones make up roughly 2.3%. The specimen was PBMCs. These receptors were obtained from a man aged 60-69 years in good health and CMV-seronegative. Each CDR3 is given with its conserved first and last residue. D genes are given only for firm matches. For some rows the clone size is stated as once, few or many, or as a class when expanded; others skip it.

clone size,V gene,J gene,D gene,CDR3 protein,CDR3 DNA
few,TRBV6-5,TRBJ1-1,TRBD1,CASSYIKGTASLF,TGTGCCAGCAGTTACATTAAGGGGACAGCCTCACTCTTT
few,TRBV6-5,TRBJ2-7,.,CASSLAGGEQYF,TGTGCCAGCAGCCTCGCGGGTGGGGAGCAGTACTTC
.,TRBV30,TRBJ2-6,.,CAWRNRAGGANVLTF,TGTGCCTGGAGAAACAGGGCTGGCGGGGCCAACGTCCTGACTTTC
few,TRBV30,TRBJ2-1,.,CAWSVSVGGQFF,TGTGCCTGGAGTGTTTCGGTAGGGGGGCAGTTCTTC
.,TRBV4-2,TRBJ2-3,.,CASSQEGGQRTDTQYF,TGTGCCAGCAGCCAAGAAGGGGGTCAGCGCACAGATACGCAGTATTTT
.,TRBV7-2,TRBJ2-5,TRBD2,CASSPGLAGGRETQYF,TGTGCCAGCAGCCCGGGACTAGCGGGAGGGAGAGAGACCCAGTACTTC
few,TRBV6-1,TRBJ2-7,.,CASRQGGSYEQYF,TGTGCCAGCCGGCAGGGGGGCTCCTACGAGCAGTACTTC
.,TRBV7-2,TRBJ2-4,.,CASSQGGGLNIQYF,TGTGCCAGCAGTCAAGGGGGGGGGCTAAACATTCAGTACTTC
few,TRBV7-6,TRBJ2-5,.,CASSLDFASGETQYF,TGTGCCAGCAGCTTAGACTTTGCATCGGGTGAGACCCAGTACTTC
.,TRBV28,TRBJ2-2,.,CASSLTGHPAGELFF,TGTGCCAGCAGTCTGACAGGTCACCCCGCCGGGGAGCTGTTTTTT
.,TRBV28,TRBJ2-7,TRBD1,CASSLLRTGAYEQYF,TGTGCCAGCAGTTTACTCAGGACAGGGGCCTACGAGCAGTACTTC
.,TRBV7-9,TRBJ2-2,.,CASSFNRETGELFF,TGTGCCAGCAGCTTTAACAGGGAAACCGGGGAGCTGTTTTTT
.,TRBV19,TRBJ2-5,TRBD2,CASSITAGEQETQYF,TGTGCCAGTAGTATCACAGCGGGAGAACAAGAGACCCAGTACTTC
.,TRBV7-6,TRBJ2-3,TRBD2,CASSTTSGLAADTQYF,TGTGCCAGCAGCACTACCTCGGGACTAGCAGCCGATACGCAGTATTTT
.,TRBV5-5,TRBJ1-1,.,CASSLLLMNTEAFF,TGTGCCAGCAGCTTATTACTAATGAACACTGAAGCTTTCTTT
.,TRBV2,TRBJ2-3,.,CASSPPRQGRTDTQYF,TGTGCCAGCAGTCCACCCCGGCAGGGCCGCACAGATACGCAGTATTTT
few,TRBV5-4,TRBJ1-3,.,CASSLGSGTGNTIYF,TGTGCCAGCAGCTTGGGTTCCGGGACTGGAAACACCATATATTTT
.,TRBV7-2,TRBJ2-2,TRBD2,CASGRGLAPTGELFF,TGTGCCAGCGGGCGCGGACTAGCACCCACCGGGGAGCTGTTTTTT
.,TRBV6-1,TRBJ1-1,.,CASRLTVGRNTEAFF,TGTGCCAGCCGACTGACAGTCGGGAGGAACACTGAAGCTTTCTTT
.,TRBV11-2,TRBJ2-7,.,CASSPPRVNYEQYF,TGTGCCAGCAGCCCCCCCCGGGTAAACTACGAGCAGTACTTC
.,TRBV10-3,TRBJ1-1,.,CATGGEGGSTEAFF,TGTGCCACGGGGGGTGAGGGGGGATCAACTGAAGCTTTCTTT
once,TRBV7-9,TRBJ2-3,.,CASTLGGAVDTQYF,TGTGCCAGCACACTCGGCGGGGCGGTCGATACGCAGTATTTT
few,TRBV7-9,TRBJ1-1,TRBD1,CASSSDRVGGEAFF,TGTGCCAGCAGCTCAGACAGGGTGGGAGGTGAAGCTTTCTTT
.,TRBV4-1,TRBJ2-1,TRBD1,CASSQVPGQGDEQFF,TGCGCCAGCAGCCAAGTCCCGGGACAGGGGGATGAGCAGTTCTTC
.,TRBV7-2,TRBJ2-7,TRBD1,CASSFGTGYREQYF,TGTGCCAGCAGCTTCGGGACAGGGTATCGCGAGCAGTACTTC
.,TRBV5-3,TRBJ2-3,TRBD2,CASFGRGWRVADTQYF,TGTGCCAGCTTCGGGAGGGGATGGAGGGTTGCAGATACGCAGTATTTT
.,TRBV6-1,TRBJ2-7,TRBD1,CASSPDRGSGEQYF,TGTGCCAGCAGTCCGGACAGGGGTTCAGGCGAGCAGTACTTC
few,TRBV19,TRBJ1-5,TRBD1,CASSMGQFSNQPQHF,TGTGCCAGTAGTATGGGACAGTTTAGCAATCAGCCCCAGCATTTT
.,TRBV2,TRBJ2-7,TRBD2,CASSELRPPAGLGGQYF,TGTGCCAGCAGTGAATTAAGGCCCCCAGCGGGATTGGGGGGTCAGTACTTC
once,TRBV7-8,TRBJ1-1,.,CASSFSGGDTEAFF,TGTGCCAGCAGCTTCTCGGGGGGGGACACTGAAGCTTTCTTT
.,TRBV5-1,TRBJ1-6,TRBD1,CASSPGTGHNSPLHF,TGCGCCAGCAGCCCCGGGACAGGGCATAATTCACCCCTCCACTTT
.,TRBV5-6,TRBJ2-7,TRBD1,CASSLWGTGLGEQYF,TGTGCCAGCAGCTTGTGGGGGACAGGCCTTGGCGAGCAGTACTTC
.,TRBV4-3,TRBJ2-1,TRBD2,CASSQDLGLAGFQSSYNEQFF,TGCGCCAGCAGCCAAGACCTTGGACTAGCGGGGTTCCAGAGCTCCTACAATGAGCAGTTCTTC
.,TRBV7-9,TRBJ2-7,TRBD1,CASSLDWDRSPYEQYF,TGTGCCAGCAGCTTAGATTGGGACAGGTCGCCCTACGAGCAGTACTTC
.,TRBV19,TRBJ2-1,.,CASSIVSGGEQFF,TGTGCCAGTAGTATAGTTTCGGGTGGTGAGCAGTTCTTC
few,TRBV7-2,TRBJ2-1,.,CASSLGWQYNEQFF,TGTGCCAGCAGCTTAGGATGGCAGTACAATGAGCAGTTCTTC
.,TRBV19,TRBJ2-5,TRBD2,CASALAGDRAQYF,TGTGCCAGTGCGCTAGCGGGGGACAGAGCCCAGTACTTC
.,TRBV6-5,TRBJ2-1,TRBD2,CASSLAGSSYNEQFF,TGTGCCAGCAGCTTAGCGGGGAGCTCCTACAATGAGCAGTTCTTC
.,TRBV10-2,TRBJ2-7,TRBD1,CASIGQGRYEQYF,TGCGCCAGCATAGGACAGGGGAGGTATGAGCAGTACTTC
.,TRBV19,TRBJ1-5,TRBD1,CASSETGDWYSNQPQHF,TGTGCCAGTAGTGAAACAGGGGATTGGTATAGCAATCAGCCCCAGCATTTT
.,TRBV7-2,TRBJ2-5,TRBD2,CASSNGLAGETQYF,TGTGCCAGCAGCAATGGACTAGCGGGAGAGACCCAGTACTTC
.,TRBV28,TRBJ2-7,TRBD2,CASSLYRGTKYEQYF,TGTGCCAGCAGTTTATACCGGGGGACTAAGTACGAGCAGTACTTC
.,TRBV10-3,TRBJ2-2,TRBD2,CAISDREGITGELFF,TGTGCCATCAGTGACAGGGAGGGAATCACCGGGGAGCTGTTTTTT
.,TRBV27,TRBJ2-1,.,CASSAIGGQNPYNEQFF,TGTGCCAGCAGTGCCATTGGGGGCCAGAATCCCTACAATGAGCAGTTCTTC
.,TRBV27,TRBJ1-2,TRBD1,CASQTGGLGYTF,TGTGCCAGCCAAACAGGGGGTCTTGGCTACACCTTC
.,TRBV28,TRBJ1-1,.,CASSLPLSGSWNTEAFF,TGTGCCAGCAGTTTACCCCTCTCGGGTTCTTGGAACACTGAAGCTTTCTTT
.,TRBV11-2,TRBJ2-5,.,CASSPGAGTPQETQYF,TGTGCCAGCAGCCCCGGCGCCGGGACACCCCAAGAGACCCAGTACTTC
.,TRBV7-9,TRBJ1-2,TRBD1,CASSLDQGANYGYTF,TGTGCCAGCAGCTTAGATCAGGGGGCCAACTATGGCTACACCTTC
.,TRBV7-3,TRBJ2-7,.,CASSLAGNGAYEQYF,TGTGCCAGCAGCTTAGCGGGTAATGGAGCCTACGAGCAGTACTTC
.,TRBV4-2,TRBJ1-5,.,CASSPLDSNNQPQHF,TGTGCCAGCAGCCCCCTGGACAGCAACAATCAGCCCCAGCATTTT
.,TRBV7-3,TRBJ1-1,.,CASSPVGANTEAFF,TGTGCCAGCAGCCCCGTGGGGGCGAACACTGAAGCTTTCTTT
once,TRBV7-9,TRBJ2-3,TRBD2,CASMRGGKGDTQYF,TGTGCCAGCATGCGGGGGGGCAAGGGGGATACGCAGTATTTT